Presented here are 17 T cell receptor beta chains from one specimen sequenced in a study of blood T cell repertoires in COVID-19. TCRdb keeps only in-frame clones here, not all; method: immunoSEQ multiplex PCR. The table lists about 250,000 clones, nearly 90% of them singletons. Specimen: peripheral blood. Receptor source: a man between 18 and 35 years old with active or convalescent COVID-19.

This sequence joins TRBV28 and TRBJ2-5; D is unresolved. In germline, CDR1 is MDHEN, CDR2 SYDVKM. V dropped 7 bases and J dropped 2 bases, with 14 bases sitting between them. The CDR3 runs to 14 residues. The CDR3 nucleotides are TGTGCCAGCATTGCATCCGGGTTTCAAGAGACCCAGTACTTC. This sequence encodes CASIASGFQETQYF. The complete variable domain, with remaining parts taken from reference TRBV28 and TRBJ2-5, reads DVKVTQSSRYLVKRTGEKVFLECVQDMDHENMFWYRQDPGLGLRLIYFSYDVKMKEKGDIPEGYSVSREKKERFSLILESASTNQTSMYLCASIASGFQETQYFGPGTRLLVL.

Only one count was recorded for this clone. V is TRBV4-1 and J is TRBJ1-2; TRBD1 matches at 9 bases. CDR3 size: 15 residues. Germline CDR1 is MGHRA and CDR2 is YSYEKL. Trimming at V came to 3 bases and at J to 5 bases, leaving 7 bases not matched to a gene. The CDR3 region is CASSQGQGEAYGYTF. The CDR3 region has the DNA TGCGCCAGCAGCCAGGGACAGGGAGAGGCTTATGGCTACACCTTC.

The chain uses TRBV27 and TRBJ1-1; D might be TRBD1 (6 bases). V lost 3 bases and J 7 bases, leaving 15 bases between the germline ends. This CDR3 has 14 amino acids. The germline CDR1 and CDR2 sequences are MNHEY and SMNVEV (reference sequence). The CDR3 DNA reads TGTGCCAGCAGTTTTAACAGGGTCAAAGGTGAAGCTTTCTTT. It translates to CASSFNRVKGEAFF.

This chain uses TRBV30 with TRBJ1-1, with D tentatively TRBD1 (5 bases). CDR3 length equals 11 residues. V shed 4 bases and J shed 10 bases, with 13 bases lying between them. CDR1 is GTSNPN, CDR2 SVGIG, per germline (reference sequence). The CDR3, as DNA: TGTGCCTGGAATATGGGGCGAGTAGCTTTCTTT. This gives the protein CAWNMGRVAFF.

J is TRBJ1-1 and V is TRBV5-1; the D is unclear. V gave up 0 bases and J gave up 1 base, with 7 bases separating them. CDR1 and CDR2 from the germline V gene are SGHRS and YFSETQ. The CDR3 extends over 14 amino acids. DNA of the CDR3: TGCGCCAGCAGCTTGGTAAACACGAACACTGAAGCTTTCTTT. Amino acid sequence: CASSLVNTNTEAFF.

The V gene is TRBV24-1, the J gene TRBJ1-5; 8 bases agree with TRBD1. Losses at the gene ends were 5 bases for V and 6 bases for J; bases not matched to a gene: 5. The CDR3 contains 14 residues. Germline V lookup: CDR1 KGHDR, CDR2 SFDVKD. CDR3 bases: TGTGCCACCAGTGCGGCAGGGGGCGGTCAGCCCCAGCATTTT. The encoded protein is CATSAAGGGQPQHF.

The chain has TRBV19 and TRBJ2-3, with 8 bases identical to TRBD2. Germline CDR1 reads LNHDA; CDR2 reads SQIVND (reference sequence). The CDR3 covers 15 residues. V lost 5 bases to trimming and J lost 2 bases; unmatched junction nucleotides: 6. Written as DNA, the CDR3 is TGTGCCAGTAGTCGACTAGCGACTATCACAGATACGCAGTATTTT. It translates to CASSRLATITDTQYF.

The chain uses TRBV11-3 and TRBJ1-1; no clear D. CDR3 length: 13 amino acids. V shed 3 bases and J shed 0 bases, with 5 bases lying between them. From germline, CDR1 is SGHNT and CDR2 YENEEA. CDR3 nucleotides: TGTGCCAGCAGCTTTAAGCTGAACACTGAAGCTTTCTTT. Protein: CASSFKLNTEAFF.

The rearrangement joins TRBV24-1 to TRBJ1-2; D perhaps matches TRBD1 (6 bases). Germline assignment: CDR1 KGHDR and CDR2 SFDVKD. V gave up 10 bases and J gave up 5 bases, with 13 bases separating them. This CDR3 comprises 12 residues. The CDR3 DNA reads TGTGCCACTCAGGGGCGGGGGTATGGCTACACCTTC. Amino acid sequence: CATQGRGYGYTF.

This sequence joins TRBV5-4 and TRBJ1-1, with D uncertain. V was clipped by 4 bases and J by 0 bases, with 13 bases between them. From germline, CDR1 is SGHNT and CDR2 YYREEE (reference sequence). The CDR3 sequence is 15 residues long. The CDR3 DNA reads as TGTGCCAGCAGCCTTTCACAGACCATGAACACTGAAGCTTTCTTT. Translating gives CASSLSQTMNTEAFF.

The chain employs TRBV5-1 and TRBJ1-1, with 9 nucleotides matching TRBD1. CDR1 SGHRS and CDR2 YFSETQ come from the germline V gene. This CDR3 has 13 residues. Trimming removed 3 bases from V and 3 bases from J; junction bases left unmatched: 0. The CDR3 loop reads CASSWTGDTEAFF. As DNA, the CDR3 is TGCGCCAGCAGCTGGACAGGGGACACTGAAGCTTTCTTT.

In its sample, this clone was seen once. The chain couples TRBV19 to TRBJ1-2; 7 bases line up with TRBD1. The length of the CDR3 is 14 residues. The V and J ends lost 7 bases and 3 bases, in that order; junction bases with no gene match: 8. Germline loops: CDR1 LNHDA, CDR2 SQIVND (reference sequence). CDR3 nucleotides: TGTGCCAGTACTCTAGACAGGGCAGACTATGGCTACACCTTC. Residues: CASTLDRADYGYTF.

The J gene is TRBJ1-1, the V gene TRBV7-2; D not certain. CDR3 length: 14 residues. Trimming pared 1 base from V and 4 bases from J, leaving 10 bases between. Germline V gene sequence: CDR1 SGHTA, CDR2 FQGNSA. CDR3 sequence: CASSLDRAGTEAFF. The CDR3 DNA follows: TGTGCCAGCAGCTTAGACCGAGCGGGCACTGAAGCTTTCTTT.

The rearrangement links TRBV28 to TRBJ1-4, with 7 bases lining up with TRBD1. Germline trimming cut 5 bases from V and 10 bases from J; bases unmatched to any gene: 13. Germline lookup yields CDR1 MDHEN and CDR2 SYDVKM. This CDR3 contains 15 residues. The CDR3: CASSRTGGGGGKLFF. The CDR3, as DNA: TGTGCCAGCAGTCGGACAGGTGGAGGTGGAGGAAAACTGTTTTTT.

The rearrangement uses TRBV6-5 and TRBJ1-6, with 9 bases identical to TRBD1. V shed 2 bases and J 7 bases; nucleotides not matched to a gene: 0. CDR1 and CDR2 (germline): MNHEY, SVGAGI. The CDR3 totals 14 residues. CDR3 sequence reads: CASSYGTGNSPLHF. CDR3 nucleotide sequence: TGTGCCAGCAGTTACGGGACAGGGAATTCACCCCTCCACTTT.

The chain employs TRBV9 and TRBJ2-3; 11 bases line up with TRBD2. There are 17 residues in the CDR3. Trimming cost V 0 bases and J 6 bases; bases outside gene matches: 9. Per the germline V gene, CDR1 is SGDLS and CDR2 is YYNGEE. The CDR3 region is CASSVEASGRSSDTQYF. The CDR3 region has the DNA TGTGCCAGCAGCGTAGAGGCTAGCGGGAGGAGTAGTGATACGCAGTATTTT.

CDR3 bases: TGTGCCAGCCTACAGGGGGCGAATGAAAAACTGTTTTTT. Its protein is CASLQGANEKLFF. The rearrangement uses TRBV28 and TRBJ1-4, with TRBD1 matching 9 bases. This CDR3 is built from 13 residues. Germline trimming cut 8 bases from V and 5 bases from J; bases unmatched to any gene: 3. Germline lookup yields CDR1 MDHEN and CDR2 SYDVKM.